The 9 T cell receptor beta chains reported below all come from one sample, sequenced in a study of blood T cell repertoires in COVID-19. This table comes from immunoSEQ multiplex PCR, and its TCRdb copy is limited to in-frame clones, with some not included. This table has about 170,000 clones, about 89% appearing once. The sequencing sample was made of peripheral blood. The source of these receptors is a man in his 70s with acute or convalescent COVID-19.

This clone is a singleton in its sample. This sequence joins TRBV2 and TRBJ1-2; D ambiguous. CDR1 and CDR2 (germline): SNHLY, FYNNEI. The V end was cut by 6 bases, the J end by 8 bases, with 10 bases between. The CDR3 length is 11 residues. CDR3 DNA: TGTGCCAGCAGCACTACAACGGGCTACACCTTC. The encoded protein is CASSTTTGYTF.

This clone was detected once. The chain employs TRBV7-9 and TRBJ2-1; 13 positions agree with TRBD2. The CDR3 covers 15 residues. Germline CDR1 and CDR2: SEHNR and FQNEAQ (reference sequence). V dropped 4 bases and J dropped 7; count of bases not matched to a gene: 4. In DNA, the CDR3 is TGTGCCAGCAGCTCCGGACTAGCGGGAGTGAATGAGCAGTTCTTC. Encoded protein: CASSSGLAGVNEQFF.

V and J are TRBV7-8 and TRBJ2-1; maybe TRBD1 (5 bases). Germline V gene sequence: CDR1 SGHVS, CDR2 FQNEAQ. The CDR3 has 13 residues. Trimming took 1 base from V and 10 from J, leaving 11 bases between them. The CDR3 region has the DNA TGTGCCAGCAGCTTAGTTATAGCAGGGGAGCAGTTCTTC. Amino acid sequence: CASSLVIAGEQFF. Looking up the rest from reference TRBV7-8 and TRBJ2-1 gives the full variable domain: GAGVSQSPRYKVAKRGQDVALRCDPISGHVSLFWYQQALGQGPEFLTYFQNEAQLDKSGLPSDRFFAERPEGSVSTLKIQRTQQEDSAVYLCASSLVIAGEQFFGPGTRLTVL.

The CDR3 protein is CASSFRRTSLRDTQYF. CDR3 DNA: TGTGCCAGCAGCTTCAGGAGGACTAGCCTACGAGATACGCAGTATTTT. The rearrangement joins TRBV7-3 to TRBJ2-3; 8 bases agree with TRBD2. The V gene end was trimmed by 3 bases and the J gene end by 5 bases; junction bases not matched to a gene: 10. Looked up from germline, CDR1 is SGHTA and CDR2 is FQGTGA. The CDR3 loop spans 16 amino acids. Based on the CDR3 plus reference TRBV7-3 and TRBJ2-3, the full variable domain is GAGVSQTPSNKVTEKGKYVELRCDPISGHTALYWYRQSLGQGPEFLIYFQGTGAADDSGLPNDRFFAVRPEGSVSTLKIQRTERGDSAVYLCASSFRRTSLRDTQYFGPGTRLTVL.

The chain employs TRBV7-9 and TRBJ2-2; no clear D. Per germline, CDR1 SEHNR and CDR2 FQNEAQ (reference sequence). Between the trimmed V and J ends, which lost 3 bases and 4 bases, there was a span of 9 bases. CDR3 length: 14 amino acids. CDR3 nucleotide sequence: TGTGCCAGCAGCTTCCCAGGAATCACCGGGGAGCTGTTTTTT. Amino acids: CASSFPGITGELFF. The entire variable domain, with the rest obtained from reference TRBV7-9 and TRBJ2-2, is as follows: DTGVSQNPRHKITKRGQNVTFRCDPISEHNRLYWYRQTLGQGPEFLTYFQNEAQLEKSRLLSDRFSAERPKGSFSTLEIQRTEQGDSAMYLCASSFPGITGELFFGEGSRLTVL.

This chain connects TRBV20-1 to TRBJ1-2; D uncertain. The V end lost 3 bases, the J end lost 8 bases, and 10 bases lay between the germline ends. CDR3 length: 11 amino acids. The germline V gene has CDR1 DFQATT and CDR2 SNEGSKA (reference sequence). The CDR3 nucleotides are TGCAGTGCTAGGAGGTCAGACGGCTACACCTTC. Amino acids: CSARRSDGYTF.

The gene calls are TRBV3-1 (or the pseudogene TRBV3-2) and TRBJ2-3; perhaps TRBD1 as D (6 bases). V shed 8 bases and J shed 7 bases, with 25 bases lying between them. The CDR3 contains 16 residues. CDR1 is LGHDT and CDR2 is YNNKEL in the germline V gene (reference sequence). The CDR3 DNA sequence: TGTGCCAGCGCGATGCTGGACAGTTTGGGCACTAATACGCAGTATTTT. This encodes CASAMLDSLGTNTQYF.

This chain connects TRBV11-3 to TRBJ2-5; D is possibly TRBD1 (5 bases). Trimming pared 5 bases from V and 2 bases from J, leaving 15 bases between. Germline values: CDR1 SGHNT, CDR2 YENEEA. The CDR3 length is 15 residues. As DNA, the CDR3 is TGTGCCAGCAGCCCATGGCCCAGGGAACAAGAGACCCAGTACTTC. Translation gives CASSPWPREQETQYF. The full variable domain, its missing parts supplied by reference TRBV11-3 and TRBJ2-5, is EAGVVQSPRYKIIEKKQPVAFWCNPISGHNTLYWYLQNLGQGPELLIRYENEEAVDDSQLPKDRFSAERLKGVDSTLKIQPAELGDSAVYLCASSPWPREQETQYFGPGTRLLVL.

This clone was counted once. The chain has TRBV5-1 and TRBJ2-2, with 13 bases aligning to TRBD2. Germline CDR1 is SGHRS and CDR2 is YFSETQ. J gave up 8 bases and V 4 bases, and 5 bases lay outside the gene matches. The CDR3 runs 15 residues. This chain's CDR3 is CASSRTSGSMGELFF. The DNA for the CDR3 is TGCGCCAGCAGCCGGACTAGCGGGAGTATGGGGGAGCTGTTTTTT. The whole variable domain, remainder taken from reference TRBV5-1 and TRBJ2-2, is KAGVTQTPRYLIKTRGQQVTLSCSPISGHRSVSWYQQTPGQGLQFLFEYFSETQRNKGNFPGRFSGRQFSNSRSEMNVSTLELGDSALYLCASSRTSGSMGELFFGEGSRLTVL.